The rows below give T cell receptor beta chains drawn from one sample of a study of PD-L1 blockade in urothelial cancer. The repertoire was sequenced with immunoSEQ multiplex PCR; TCRdb's copy has only in-frame clones and lacks some. Among approximately 100,000 clones, about 85% were seen once, and the ten largest hold approximately 2.4%. Here the sequenced sample was PBMCs, taken around atezolizumab (anti-PD-L1) treatment. Receptors originate from a man in his fifties or sixties with urothelial cancer. The CDR3 runs from the conserved cysteine through the conserved F or W. D genes are given only for firm matches. For some rows the clone size is stated as once, few or many, or as a class when expanded; others skip it.

abundance,d_gene,v_gene,j_gene,CDR3nt,CDR3aa
NA,NA,TRBV5-1,TRBJ2-1,TGCGCCAGCAGCGAAGTCGACTTCTACAATGAGCAGTTCTTC,CASSEVDFYNEQFF
NA,TRBD1,TRBV6-5,TRBJ1-2,TGTGCCAGCAGTGAGCAGGGGGTTGGTGGCTACACCTTC,CASSEQGVGGYTF
few,NA,TRBV11-2,TRBJ2-7,TGTGCCAGCAGCCTCCGGGACAACTACGAGCAGTACTTC,CASSLRDNYEQYF
NA,TRBD1,TRBV2,TRBJ1-2,TGTGCCAGCAGTTGGACAGGGGGCTATGGCTACACCTTC,CASSWTGGYGYTF
once,TRBD2,TRBV2,TRBJ2-7,TGTGCCAGCAGTGAAATAGCGGGAGGGGATCACGAGCAGTACTTC,CASSEIAGGDHEQYF
NA,NA,TRBV27,TRBJ2-5,TGTGCCAGCAGTTTTAACAGGCAAGAGACCCAGTACTTC,CASSFNRQETQYF
NA,TRBD2,TRBV7-9,TRBJ2-3,TGTGCCAGCAGCTCGGGACTAGCGGTAAAAGATACGCAGTATTTT,CASSSGLAVKDTQYF
NA,TRBD2,TRBV19,TRBJ2-3,TGTGCCAGTGGGGCGGGAGGCCCAGATACGCAGTATTTT,CASGAGGPDTQYF
NA,TRBD2,TRBV6-5,TRBJ2-3,TGTGCCAGCAGTTACTTTGGGGGAGGGCCCACAGATACGCAGTATTTT,CASSYFGGGPTDTQYF
few,NA,TRBV4-2,TRBJ1-1,TGTGCCAGCAGCCAAGAAGGAGGCCGCACTGAAGCTTTCTTT,CASSQEGGRTEAFF
NA,NA,TRBV7-3,TRBJ2-1,TGTGCCAGCAGCTTAATGGCAGGGAACAATGAGCAGTTCTTC,CASSLMAGNNEQFF
NA,TRBD1,TRBV6-5,TRBJ1-4,TGTGCCAGCAGACGCGGGACAGGGGTTAATGAAAAACTGTTTTTT,CASRRGTGVNEKLFF
NA,TRBD2,TRBV28,TRBJ2-1,TGTGCCAGCAGTCCCCTTACCGGGACTAGCGGGGTTAACAATGAGCAGTTCTTC,CASSPLTGTSGVNNEQFF
NA,NA,TRBV6-1,TRBJ2-5,TGTTCCAGCAGTCCGAGGAATTCCATAGAGACCCAGTACTTC,CSSSPRNSIETQYF
NA,NA,TRBV4-1,TRBJ1-4,TGCGCCAGCAGCCTATACAGGGCCTCAACTAATGAAAAACTGTTTTTT,CASSLYRASTNEKLFF
NA,NA,TRBV11-3,TRBJ2-3,TGTGCCAGCAGCTTCGGCACAGATACGCAGTATTTT,CASSFGTDTQYF
NA,TRBD1,TRBV19,TRBJ2-1,TGTGCCAGTAGTATGCCAGGGACAGTCTACAATGAGCAGTTCTTC,CASSMPGTVYNEQFF
NA,TRBD2,TRBV4-1,TRBJ2-1,TGCGCCAGCAGCCAAGGCCCCCTCGCGCGGGAGGGACGTAATGAGCAGTTCTTC,CASSQGPLAREGRNEQFF
NA,NA,TRBV23-1,TRBJ2-2,TGCGCCTCTCTAGAGACCGGGGAGCTGTTTTTT,CASLETGELFF
NA,TRBD2,TRBV11-2,TRBJ2-3,TGTGCCAGCAGCTTACTAGCGGGAGGGCCCACAGATACGCAGTATTTT,CASSLLAGGPTDTQYF
NA,NA,TRBV5-5,TRBJ1-2,TGTGCCAGCAGCCTGGACCGGAGTTTGGATGGCTACACCTTC,CASSLDRSLDGYTF
few,NA,TRBV28,TRBJ1-5,TGTGCCAGCAGTTTTGGGACAAGGGGCAATCAGCCCCAGCATTTT,CASSFGTRGNQPQHF
NA,TRBD2,TRBV7-2,TRBJ2-1,TGTGCCAGCAGCGCGCTGGGGAGGGCCTCGTCGAATGAGCAGTTCTTC,CASSALGRASSNEQFF
NA,TRBD2,TRBV7-3,TRBJ2-1,TGTGCCAGCAGCTCGGCCGGGACTAGGGGTCTCAATGAGCAGTTCTTC,CASSSAGTRGLNEQFF
NA,TRBD1,TRBV2,TRBJ1-6,TGTGCCAGCAGTGCATCCGGGACAGGGACATATAATTCACCCCTCCACTTT,CASSASGTGTYNSPLHF
NA,TRBD1,TRBV19,TRBJ2-1,TGTGCCAGTAGCGCACAGGGGGTCAGCTCCTACAATGAGCAGTTCTTC,CASSAQGVSSYNEQFF
once,NA,TRBV11-2,TRBJ1-3,TGTGCCAGCAGCCAGTGGCCAGCTGGAAACACCATATATTTT,CASSQWPAGNTIYF
NA,TRBD2,TRBV28,TRBJ2-7,TGTGCCAGCAGTGCGGGAGCACCGGGGGAGCAGTACTTC,CASSAGAPGEQYF
NA,NA,TRBV6-1,TRBJ2-7,TGTGCCAGCAGGGGCCTCGGAGAGCAGTACTTC,CASRGLGEQYF
NA,TRBD2,TRBV4-1,TRBJ2-5,TGCGCCAGCAGCCCGGGGGGACAAGAGACCCAGTACTTC,CASSPGGQETQYF
NA,TRBD1,TRBV5-1,TRBJ2-7,TGCGCCAGCAGCTTGGCAGGGGGTGGCTACGAGCAGTACTTC,CASSLAGGGYEQYF
few,NA,TRBV7-6,TRBJ1-4,TGTGCCAGCAGCTTAGGGAGGGCCTCAGCTGCGAATGAAAAACTGTTTTTT,CASSLGRASAANEKLFF
NA,NA,TRBV29-1,TRBJ2-1,TGCAGCGCTAAAACTATGAGCTCCTACAATGAGCAGTTCTTC,CSAKTMSSYNEQFF
NA,NA,TRBV21-1,TRBJ1-4,TGTGCCAGCAGCCAAAGCAAAGCTGGCAGGGAAAGTGAAAAACTGTTTTTT,CASSQSKAGRESEKLFF
NA,NA,TRBV7-3,TRBJ2-1,TGTGCCAGCAGCCCCCGCGGGGGCGGGAGCTCCTACAATGAGCAGTTCTTC,CASSPRGGGSSYNEQFF
once,TRBD2,TRBV28,TRBJ2-7,TGTGCCAGCAGTCCACGCCTGGGGAGGGTCTTTTACTTC,CASSPRLGRVFYF
NA,TRBD2,TRBV2,TRBJ2-2,TGTGCCAGCAGTGACTTCCTAGCGGGAGTTACCGGGGAGCTGTTTTTT,CASSDFLAGVTGELFF
NA,TRBD2,TRBV2,TRBJ2-1,TGTGCCAGCAGGCGACGACTAGCGGGAGCCGGGAATGAGCAGTTCTTC,CASRRRLAGAGNEQFF
NA,NA,TRBV7-9,TRBJ2-3,TGTGCCAGCACCATGATAGCCGATACGCAGTATTTT,CASTMIADTQYF
NA,TRBD2,TRBV2,TRBJ2-2,TGTGCCAGCATTCTAGCGGGAGCCGGGGAGCTGTTTTTT,CASILAGAGELFF
NA,TRBD1,TRBV19,TRBJ2-7,TGTGCCAGTAGTAAGGGGACAGGGGGTGTATACGAGCAGTACTTC,CASSKGTGGVYEQYF
NA,TRBD1,TRBV28,TRBJ2-5,TGTGCCAGCAGTCCGACAGGGTTGGCCGAGACCCAGTACTTC,CASSPTGLAETQYF
few,NA,TRBV11-1,TRBJ2-2,TGTGCCAGCAGCCGACGTGGGGGCATATCGAACACCGGGGAGCTGTTTTTT,CASSRRGGISNTGELFF
NA,TRBD2,TRBV5-1,TRBJ2-1,TGCGCCAGCAGCTTTCTTCCCGGGACTAGCGGGGCTAGCTCCTACAATGAGCAGTTCTTC,CASSFLPGTSGASSYNEQFF
NA,TRBD1,TRBV28,TRBJ2-7,TGTGCCAGCAGCACCACCGGGACAGGAACCTACGAGCAGTACTTC,CASSTTGTGTYEQYF
NA,NA,TRBV6-1,TRBJ2-1,TGTGCCAGCATAGGAGTCAATGAGCAGTTCTTC,CASIGVNEQFF
NA,NA,TRBV6-6,TRBJ1-4,TGTGCCAGCAGAAGGACTTCAACTAATGAAAAACTGTTTTTT,CASRRTSTNEKLFF
NA,NA,TRBV28,TRBJ1-3,TGTGCCAGCAAGGAGGGGCCCCGAAACACCATATATTTT,CASKEGPRNTIYF
NA,NA,TRBV5-1,TRBJ1-1,TGCGCCAGCAGCTTGGAGCGGAACACTGAAGCTTTCTTT,CASSLERNTEAFF
NA,TRBD1,TRBV11-2,TRBJ2-7,TGTGCCAGCAGCTTCACCGGGACAGGTGCCTACGAGCAGTACTTC,CASSFTGTGAYEQYF
NA,TRBD2,TRBV5-4,TRBJ2-1,TGTGCCAGCAGCTTGGCGAGTTCTAGCGGGAGTGGGAATGAGCAGTTCTTC,CASSLASSSGSGNEQFF
NA,TRBD1,TRBV10-3,TRBJ2-5,TGTGCCATCAGTAAAGACAGGGCCCAAGAGACCCAGTACTTC,CAISKDRAQETQYF
NA,NA,TRBV19,TRBJ2-3,TGTGCCAGTAGTATAGTTAAGATAGCGGATCAGATCACAGATACGCAGTATTTT,CASSIVKIADQITDTQYF
NA,TRBD2,TRBV5-3,TRBJ2-3,TGTGCCAGAAGCTTATCGACTAGCGGGGGCACAGATACGCAGTATTTT,CARSLSTSGGTDTQYF